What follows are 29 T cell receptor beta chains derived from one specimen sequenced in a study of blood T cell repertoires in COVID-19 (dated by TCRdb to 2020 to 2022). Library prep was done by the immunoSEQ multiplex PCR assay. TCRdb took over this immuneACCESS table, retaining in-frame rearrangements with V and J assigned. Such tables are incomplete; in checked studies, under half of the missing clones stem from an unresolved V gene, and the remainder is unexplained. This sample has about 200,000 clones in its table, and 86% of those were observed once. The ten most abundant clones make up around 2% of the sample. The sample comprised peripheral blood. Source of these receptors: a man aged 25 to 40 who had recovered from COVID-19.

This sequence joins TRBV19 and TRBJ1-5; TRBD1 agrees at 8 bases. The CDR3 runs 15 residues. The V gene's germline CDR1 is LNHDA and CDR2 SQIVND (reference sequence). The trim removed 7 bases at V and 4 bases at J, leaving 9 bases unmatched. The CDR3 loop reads CASTVLTGGNQPQHF. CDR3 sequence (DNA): TGTGCCAGTACCGTTCTCACAGGGGGGAATCAGCCCCAGCATTTT.

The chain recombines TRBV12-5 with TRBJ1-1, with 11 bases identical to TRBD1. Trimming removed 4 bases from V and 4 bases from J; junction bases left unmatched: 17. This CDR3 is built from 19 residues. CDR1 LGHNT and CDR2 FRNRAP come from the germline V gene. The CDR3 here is CASGSSSIRTGGRSTEAFF. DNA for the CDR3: TGTGCTAGTGGTTCCTCTAGTATAAGGACAGGGGGCAGAAGCACTGAAGCTTTCTTT.

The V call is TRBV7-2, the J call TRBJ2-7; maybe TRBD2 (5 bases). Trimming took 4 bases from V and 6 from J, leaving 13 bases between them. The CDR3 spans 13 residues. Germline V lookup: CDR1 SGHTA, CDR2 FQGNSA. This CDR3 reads CASSSGIRTEQYF. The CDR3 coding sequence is TGTGCCAGCAGCTCGGGGATTCGAACCGAGCAGTACTTC. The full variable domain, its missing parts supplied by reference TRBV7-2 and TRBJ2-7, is GAGVSQSPSNKVTEKGKDVELRCDPISGHTALYWYRQSLGQGLEFLIYFQGNSAPDKSGLPSDRFSAERTGGSVSTLTIQRTQQEDSAVYLCASSSGIRTEQYFGPGTRLTVT.

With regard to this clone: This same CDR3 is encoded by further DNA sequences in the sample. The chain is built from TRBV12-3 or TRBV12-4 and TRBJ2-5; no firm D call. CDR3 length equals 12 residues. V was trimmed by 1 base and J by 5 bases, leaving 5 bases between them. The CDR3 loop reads CASSLVRETQYF. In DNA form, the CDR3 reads TGTGCCAGCAGTTTAGTGAGGGAGACCCAGTACTTC.

CDR3 loop: CASSLGSGHLNYGYTF. The CDR3 DNA reads TGTGCCAGCAGCTTGGGGTCAGGGCACCTTAACTATGGCTACACCTTC. The chain couples TRBV7-9 to TRBJ1-2; perhaps TRBD1 as D (5 bases). The CDR3 sequence is 16 residues long. CDR1 SEHNR and CDR2 FQNEAQ come from the germline V gene (reference sequence). The germline V and J ends were trimmed by 3 bases and 1 base, with 15 bases remaining between them.

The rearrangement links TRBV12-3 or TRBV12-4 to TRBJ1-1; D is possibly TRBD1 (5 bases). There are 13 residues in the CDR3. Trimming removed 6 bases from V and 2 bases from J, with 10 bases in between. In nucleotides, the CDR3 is TGTGCCAGCAGGGGGCCGGTAAACACTGAAGCTTTCTTT. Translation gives CASRGPVNTEAFF.

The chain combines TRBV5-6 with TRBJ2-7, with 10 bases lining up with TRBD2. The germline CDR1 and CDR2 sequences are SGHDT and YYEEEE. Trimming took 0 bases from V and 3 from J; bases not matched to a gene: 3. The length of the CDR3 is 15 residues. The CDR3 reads CASSLATSGVYEQYF. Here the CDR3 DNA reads TGTGCCAGCAGCTTGGCTACTAGCGGGGTCTACGAGCAGTACTTC.

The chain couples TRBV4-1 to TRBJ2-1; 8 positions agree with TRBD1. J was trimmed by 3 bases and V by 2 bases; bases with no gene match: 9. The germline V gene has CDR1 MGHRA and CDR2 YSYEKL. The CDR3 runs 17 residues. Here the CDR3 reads CASSQPPSGGFYNEQFF. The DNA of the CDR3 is TGCGCCAGCAGCCAACCCCCCTCAGGGGGCTTCTACAATGAGCAGTTCTTC.

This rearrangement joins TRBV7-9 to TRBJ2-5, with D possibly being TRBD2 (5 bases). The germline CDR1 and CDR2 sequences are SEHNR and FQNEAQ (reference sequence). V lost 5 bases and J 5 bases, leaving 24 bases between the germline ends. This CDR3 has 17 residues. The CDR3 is CASSPRPGRRLGETQYF. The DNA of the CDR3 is TGTGCCAGCAGCCCCCGTCCGGGGAGACGGCTCGGGGAGACCCAGTACTTC.

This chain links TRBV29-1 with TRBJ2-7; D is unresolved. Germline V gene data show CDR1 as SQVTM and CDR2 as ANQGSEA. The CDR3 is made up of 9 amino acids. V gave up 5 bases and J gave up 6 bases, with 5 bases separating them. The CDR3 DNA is TGCAGCGTTCCGTCCGAGCAGTACTTC. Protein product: CSVPSEQYF.

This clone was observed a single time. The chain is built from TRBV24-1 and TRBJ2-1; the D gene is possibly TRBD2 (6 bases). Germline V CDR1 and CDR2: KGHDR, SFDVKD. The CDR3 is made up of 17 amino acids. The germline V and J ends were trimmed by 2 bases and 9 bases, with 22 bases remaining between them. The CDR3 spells CATSDSSETSMVPEQFF. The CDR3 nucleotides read TGTGCCACCAGTGATTCGTCGGAGACTAGTATGGTCCCTGAGCAGTTCTTC.

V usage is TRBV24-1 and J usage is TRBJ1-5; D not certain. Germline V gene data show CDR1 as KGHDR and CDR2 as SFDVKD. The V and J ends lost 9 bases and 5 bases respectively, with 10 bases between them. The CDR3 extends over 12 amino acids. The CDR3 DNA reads TGTGCCACCGCTTCAGAGGATCAGCCCCAGCATTTT. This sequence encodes CATASEDQPQHF.

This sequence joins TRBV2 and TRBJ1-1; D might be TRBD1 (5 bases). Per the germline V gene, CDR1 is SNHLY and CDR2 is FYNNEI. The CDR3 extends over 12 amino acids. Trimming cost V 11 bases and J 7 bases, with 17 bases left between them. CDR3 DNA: TGTGCCCAAGGCGGGGACGCCTATGAAGCTTTCTTT. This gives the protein CAQGGDAYEAFF.

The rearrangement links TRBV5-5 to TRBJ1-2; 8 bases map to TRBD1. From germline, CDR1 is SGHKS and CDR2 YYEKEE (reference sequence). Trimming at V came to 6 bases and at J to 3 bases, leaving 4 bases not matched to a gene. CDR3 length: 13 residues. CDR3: CASTPGGDYGYTF. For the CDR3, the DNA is TGTGCCAGCACTCCAGGGGGCGACTATGGCTACACCTTC. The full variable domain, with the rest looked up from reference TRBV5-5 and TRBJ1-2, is DAGVTQSPTHLIKTRGQQVTLRCSPISGHKSVSWYQQVLGQGPQFIFQYYEKEERGRGNFPDRFSARQFPNYSSELNVNALLLGDSALYLCASTPGGDYGYTFGSGTRLTVV.

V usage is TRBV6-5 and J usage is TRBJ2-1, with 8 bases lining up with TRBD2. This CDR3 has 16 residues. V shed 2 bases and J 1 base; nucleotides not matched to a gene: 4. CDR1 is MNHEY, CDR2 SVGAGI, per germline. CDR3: CASSYERELSYNEQFF. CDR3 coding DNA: TGTGCCAGCAGTTACGAGCGGGAGCTATCCTACAATGAGCAGTTCTTC.

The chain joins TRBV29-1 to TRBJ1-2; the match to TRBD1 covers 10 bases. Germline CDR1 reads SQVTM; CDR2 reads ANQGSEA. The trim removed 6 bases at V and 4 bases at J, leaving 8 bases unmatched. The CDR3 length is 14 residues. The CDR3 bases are TGCAGCGTCGACCTGGACAGGGGGGGCTATGGCTACACCTTC. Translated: CSVDLDRGGYGYTF.

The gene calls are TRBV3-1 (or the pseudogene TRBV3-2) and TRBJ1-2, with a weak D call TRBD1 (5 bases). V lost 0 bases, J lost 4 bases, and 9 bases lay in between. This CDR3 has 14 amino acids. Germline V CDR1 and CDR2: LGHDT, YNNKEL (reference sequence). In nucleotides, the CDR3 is TGTGCCAGCAGCCAAGATCAGGGCTTCTATGGCTACACCTTC. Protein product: CASSQDQGFYGYTF.

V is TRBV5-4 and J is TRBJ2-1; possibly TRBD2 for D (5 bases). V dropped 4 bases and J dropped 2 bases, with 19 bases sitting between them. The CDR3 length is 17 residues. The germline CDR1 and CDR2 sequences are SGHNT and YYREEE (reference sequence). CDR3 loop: CASSPFGSASTYNEQFF. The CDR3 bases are TGTGCCAGCAGCCCTTTTGGTAGCGCGTCCACCTACAATGAGCAGTTCTTC.

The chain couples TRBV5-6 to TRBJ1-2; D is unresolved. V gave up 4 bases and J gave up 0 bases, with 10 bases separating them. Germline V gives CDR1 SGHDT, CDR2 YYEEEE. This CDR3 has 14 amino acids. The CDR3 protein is CASSRVETNYGYTF. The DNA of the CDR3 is TGTGCCAGCAGCCGCGTCGAGACTAACTATGGCTACACCTTC.

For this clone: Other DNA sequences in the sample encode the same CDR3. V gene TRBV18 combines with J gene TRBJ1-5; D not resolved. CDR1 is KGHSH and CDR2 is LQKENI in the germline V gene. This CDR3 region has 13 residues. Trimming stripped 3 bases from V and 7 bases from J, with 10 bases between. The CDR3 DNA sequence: TGTGCCAGCTCACCCCCAGGAGGACAGCCCCAGCATTTT. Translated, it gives CASSPPGGQPQHF.

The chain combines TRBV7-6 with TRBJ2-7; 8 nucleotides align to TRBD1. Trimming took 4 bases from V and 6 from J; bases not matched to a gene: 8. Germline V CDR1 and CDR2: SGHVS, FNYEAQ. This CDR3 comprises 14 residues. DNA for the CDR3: TGTGCCAGCAGCTCATCGCCGACAGGGGTCGAGCAGTACTTC. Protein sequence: CASSSSPTGVEQYF.

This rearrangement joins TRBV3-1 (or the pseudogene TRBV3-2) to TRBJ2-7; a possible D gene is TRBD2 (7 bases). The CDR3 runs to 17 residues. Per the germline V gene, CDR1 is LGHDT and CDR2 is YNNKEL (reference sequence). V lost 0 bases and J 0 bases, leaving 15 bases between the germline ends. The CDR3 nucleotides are TGTGCCAGCAGCCAAGAAATCGGGGGGACATACTCCTACGAGCAGTACTTC. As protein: CASSQEIGGTYSYEQYF.

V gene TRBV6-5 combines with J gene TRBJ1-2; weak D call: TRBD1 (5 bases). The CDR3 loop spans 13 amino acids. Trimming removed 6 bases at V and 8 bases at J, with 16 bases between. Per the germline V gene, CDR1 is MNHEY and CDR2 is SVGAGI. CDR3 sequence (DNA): TGTGCCAGCAGCGCCGGGGGTGAAAGGGGCTACACCTTC. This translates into CASSAGGERGYTF.

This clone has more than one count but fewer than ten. The chain's CDR3 is CASSQEAYGYTF. In DNA, the CDR3 is TGTGCCAGCAGCCAAGAGGCCTATGGCTACACCTTC. The chain is built from TRBV3-1 (or the pseudogene TRBV3-2) and TRBJ1-2, with D uncertain. With 0 bases removed from V and 4 bases from J, the gap between germline ends came to 3 bases. This CDR3 spans 12 amino acids. CDR1 and CDR2 from the germline V gene are LGHDT and YNNKEL (reference sequence).

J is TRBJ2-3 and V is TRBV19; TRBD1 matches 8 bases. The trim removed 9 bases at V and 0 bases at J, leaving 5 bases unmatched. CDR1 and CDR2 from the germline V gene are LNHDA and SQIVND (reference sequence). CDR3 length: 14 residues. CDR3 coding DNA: TGTGCCAGCCGGACAGGGTCTAGCACAGATACGCAGTATTTT. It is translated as CASRTGSSTDTQYF. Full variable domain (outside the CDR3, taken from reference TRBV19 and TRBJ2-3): DGGITQSPKYLFRKEGQNVTLSCEQNLNHDAMYWYRQDPGQGLRLIYYSQIVNDFQKGDIAEGYSVSREKKESFPLTVTSAQKNPTAFYLCASRTGSSTDTQYFGPGTRLTVL.

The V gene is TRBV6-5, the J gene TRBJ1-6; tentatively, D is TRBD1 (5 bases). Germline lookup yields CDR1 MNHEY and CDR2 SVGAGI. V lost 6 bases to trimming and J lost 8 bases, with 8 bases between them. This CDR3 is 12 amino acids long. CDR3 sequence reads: CASRTTDSPLHF. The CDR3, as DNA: TGTGCCAGCAGAACGACAGATTCACCCCTCCACTTT.

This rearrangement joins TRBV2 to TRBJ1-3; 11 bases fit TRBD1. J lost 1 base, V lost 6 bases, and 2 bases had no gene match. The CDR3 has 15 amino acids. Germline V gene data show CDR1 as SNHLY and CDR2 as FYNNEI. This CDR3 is CASSGDRGSGNTIYF. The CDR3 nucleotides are TGTGCCAGCAGCGGGGACAGGGGGTCTGGAAACACCATATATTTT.

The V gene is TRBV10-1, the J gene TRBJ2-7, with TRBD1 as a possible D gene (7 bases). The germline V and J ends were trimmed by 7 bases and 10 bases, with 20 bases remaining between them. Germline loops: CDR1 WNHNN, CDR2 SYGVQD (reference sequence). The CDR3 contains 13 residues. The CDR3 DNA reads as TGCGCCAGCACGGGGGACAGACTCGAGGAACAGTACTTC. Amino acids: CASTGDRLEEQYF.

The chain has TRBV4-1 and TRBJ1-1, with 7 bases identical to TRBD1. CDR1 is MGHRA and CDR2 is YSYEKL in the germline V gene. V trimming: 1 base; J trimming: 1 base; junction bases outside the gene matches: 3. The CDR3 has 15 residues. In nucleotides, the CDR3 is TGCGCCAGCAGCCAAGCGGCAGGGGGGAACACTGAAGCTTTCTTT. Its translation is CASSQAAGGNTEAFF.